This T cell receptor beta chain originates from a study of metastatic and nonmetastatic thyroid tumors. Germline V gene lookup returns CDR1 MNHEY and CDR2 SVGEGT. The CDR3 runs to 15 residues. With V trimmed by 5 bases and J by 6 bases, 12 bases remained unmatched. TCRdb re-analyzed the PCR reads through MiXCR. This sample carries over 13,000 clones, roughly 24% of them seen once, and the ten largest clones take approximately 8%. Not a single patient had been given any form of treatment at any point before undergoing thyroid surgery. Sequenced sample: tumor tissue. This sequence joins TRBV6-2 or TRBV6-3 and TRBJ1-2; 7 nucleotides line up with TRBD1. This receptor was obtained from a female donor with papillary thyroid cancer or a benign thyroid nodule (not recorded which). Some clones in this sample may be carry-over from other donors' samples. The CDR3 is CASSRRDSPRDGYTF. In nucleotides, the CDR3 is TGTGCCAGCAGTAGGCGGGACAGCCCCAGGGATGGCTACACCTTC.